The sequence of this T cell receptor (beta chain) was determined in a study of human T cells and chemical hapten exposure. This clonotype was seen ten or more times. Time point specified: pre-sensitization, week 0. Sample treatment: therapeutic diphenylcyclopropenone sensitization with weekly scalp DPC. MiXCR, applied by TCRdb to the RACE reads, yields one record per CDR3 protein. The sample shows 180,000 or so distinct CDR3 sequences, 30% of them seen only once. The sequencing here drew on whole blood, taken in connection with sensitization to the hapten diphenylcyclopropenone (DPC). The receptor was isolated from a woman in her 30s with alopecia areata. Some clones in this sample may be carry-over from other donors' samples.

This CDR3 is CSARGTLAYEQYF. The CDR3 region has the DNA TGCAGCGCCCGAGGGACTCTTGCCTACGAGCAGTACTTC. This chain links TRBV29-1 with TRBJ2-7; TRBD2 is a possible D gene (6 bases). Looked up from germline, CDR1 is SQVTM and CDR2 is ANQGSEA. CDR3 size: 13 residues. V shed 7 bases and J shed 2 bases, with 15 bases lying between them.